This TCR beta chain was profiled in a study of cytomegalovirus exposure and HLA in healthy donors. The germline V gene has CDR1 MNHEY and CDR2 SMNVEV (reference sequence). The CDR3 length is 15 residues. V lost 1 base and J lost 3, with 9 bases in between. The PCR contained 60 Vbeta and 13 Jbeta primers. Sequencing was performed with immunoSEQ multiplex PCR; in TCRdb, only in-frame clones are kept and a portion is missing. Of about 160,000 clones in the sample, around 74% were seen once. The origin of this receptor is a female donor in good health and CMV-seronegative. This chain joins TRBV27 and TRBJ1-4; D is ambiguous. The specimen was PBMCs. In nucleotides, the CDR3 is TGTGCCAGCAGTTTATTAGCGGGTCCTAATGAAAAACTGTTTTTT. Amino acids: CASSLLAGPNEKLFF.